This T cell receptor beta chain emerged from a study of blood T cells in healthy people across ages. PBMCs were isolated at a quantity of at least 6.5 million per sample. Combining a sample-barcoded 5' primer with a J-beta primer mix, a second PCR ran for about 7 to 11 cycles. TCRdb used MiXCR to reprocess the 5' RACE reads, holding one entry per CDR3 protein. This table has some 560,000 distinct CDR3 sequences, around 27% appearing once. CDR1 is SGDLS, CDR2 YYNGEE, per germline. This CDR3 is built from 15 residues. V shed 3 bases and J 3 bases; nucleotides not matched to a gene: 6. This sample also belongs to another study, concerning T cells of mothers and their children. As that study records: Slightly higher but non-significant overlap marked related mother-child pairs versus unrelated pairs.

This rearrangement joins TRBV9 to TRBJ2-3, with 8 positions matching TRBD1. This TCR was sampled from a boy aged 2 to 9 in good health. Sequencing was performed on blood. The CDR3 spells CASSAETGGTDTQYF. The CDR3 DNA follows: TGTGCCAGCAGCGCCGAAACAGGGGGGACAGATACGCAGTATTTT.